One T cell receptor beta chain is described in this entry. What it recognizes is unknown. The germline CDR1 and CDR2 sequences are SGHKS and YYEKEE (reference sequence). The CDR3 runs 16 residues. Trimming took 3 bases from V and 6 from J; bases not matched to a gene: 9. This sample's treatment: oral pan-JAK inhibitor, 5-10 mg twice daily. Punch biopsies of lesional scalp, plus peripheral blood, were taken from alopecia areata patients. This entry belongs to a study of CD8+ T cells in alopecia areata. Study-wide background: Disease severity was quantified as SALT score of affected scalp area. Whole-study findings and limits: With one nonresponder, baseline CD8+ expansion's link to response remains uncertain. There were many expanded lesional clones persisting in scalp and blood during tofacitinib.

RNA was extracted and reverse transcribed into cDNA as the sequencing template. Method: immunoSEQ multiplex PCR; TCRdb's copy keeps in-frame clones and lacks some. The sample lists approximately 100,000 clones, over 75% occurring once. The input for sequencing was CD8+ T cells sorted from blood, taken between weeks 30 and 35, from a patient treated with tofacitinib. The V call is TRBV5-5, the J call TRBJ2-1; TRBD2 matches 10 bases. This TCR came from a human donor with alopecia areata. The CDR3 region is CASSYPSGSFVNEQFF. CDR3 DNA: TGTGCCAGCAGCTACCCTAGCGGGAGCTTCGTCAATGAGCAGTTCTTC.